This is a list of T cell receptor beta chains from one sample in a study of beta chain features in type 1 diabetes. Profiling relied on immunoSEQ multiplex PCR, and the TCRdb table lists in-frame clones only, not all of them. The repertoire holds 250,000 to 300,000 clones, 8% seen once, with approximately 0.99% in the top ten. Sequencing was done on a sample of central memory CD4+ T cells from blood. The receptors here all came from a woman aged 18-30 years in good health. Each CDR3 is given with its conserved first and last residue. Fields, in order: CDR3 length, clone size, D gene, J gene, V gene, CDR3 protein, CDR3 DNA. The D gene is left open where the match is weak. The size of a clone is reported for some rows only, either as once, few or many, or as a class for expanded clones.

15 . . TRBJ2-5 TRBV18 CASSPEGGIRETQYF TGTGCCAGCTCACCCGAAGGAGGGATACGGGAGACCCAGTACTTC
18 . TRBD1 TRBJ2-5 TRBV29-1 CSVADRVLGRFGQETQYF TGCAGCGTTGCTGACAGGGTTTTGGGCCGTTTCGGCCAAGAGACCCAGTACTTC
16 few TRBD1 TRBJ2-3 TRBV23-1 CASSHPRDSSTDTQYF TGCGCCAGCAGTCATCCCCGGGACAGTAGCACAGATACGCAGTATTTT
16 few TRBD1 TRBJ1-1 TRBV15 CATSRGSGTGNTEAFF TGTGCCACCAGCAGGGGCTCCGGGACAGGGAACACTGAAGCTTTCTTT
13 few . TRBJ2-3 TRBV5-4 CASSLGARDTQYF TGTGCCAGCAGCTTGGGGGCAAGAGATACGCAGTATTTT
14 few . TRBJ2-7 TRBV7-2 CASSLGNGGTEQYF TGTGCCAGCAGCTTAGGTAATGGGGGGACCGAGCAGTACTTC
13 few TRBD1 TRBJ1-4 TRBV30 CAWSGTGREKLFF TGTGCCTGGAGTGGGACAGGGCGGGAAAAACTGTTTTTT
13 few . TRBJ2-2 TRBV7-7 CASAVGDNGELFF TGTGCTTCGGCCGTCGGGGACAACGGGGAGCTGTTTTTT
14 few . TRBJ1-2 TRBV28 CASSFLAGQGGYTF TGTGCCAGCAGTTTCCTCGCGGGCCAGGGTGGCTACACCTTC
13 few . TRBJ2-7 TRBV7-3 CASSVGLASEQYF TGTGCCAGCAGCGTTGGCCTAGCGAGCGAGCAGTACTTC
15 few TRBD1 TRBJ1-5 TRBV6-1 CASRATRGRDQPQHF TGTGCCAGCAGAGCGACCAGGGGGCGAGATCAGCCCCAGCATTTT
14 . TRBD2 TRBJ2-1 TRBV11-3 CASSLVRTSGTIFF TGTGCCAGCAGCTTAGTCCGGACTAGCGGGACCATCTTCTTC
13 few . TRBJ2-1 TRBV29-1 CSVEGPADNEQFF TGCAGCGTTGAGGGGCCGGCGGACAATGAGCAGTTCTTC
15 . . TRBJ2-1 TRBV4-2 CASSPLVAGNNEQFF TGTGCCAGCAGCCCGCTCGTGGCGGGGAACAATGAGCAGTTCTTC
14 few TRBD2 TRBJ2-4 TRBV11-2 CASSPGTSGNIQYF TGTGCCAGCAGCCCCGGGACTAGCGGGAACATTCAGTACTTC
13 . . TRBJ1-1 TRBV4-2 CASSQDLHTEAFF TGTGCCAGCAGCCAAGACTTGCACACTGAAGCTTTCTTT
15 many TRBD1 TRBJ1-6 TRBV5-4 CASTRNRDRESPLHF TGTGCCAGCACGAGAAACCGGGACAGAGAGTCACCCCTCCACTTT
18 . . TRBJ2-3 TRBV7-9 CASSPLRGPRGHTDTQYF TGTGCCAGCAGCCCCCTCAGGGGCCCTCGGGGTCACACAGATACGCAGTATTTT
12 few . TRBJ1-2 TRBV19 CASTRENYGYTF TGTGCCAGTACGCGCGAAAACTATGGCTACACCTTC
13 few TRBD1 TRBJ2-5 TRBV28 CASRTGGHETQYF TGTGCCAGCAGAACAGGGGGACACGAGACCCAGTACTTC
13 . . TRBJ1-1 TRBV4-2 CASSLVGELEAFF TGTGCCAGCAGCCTGGTAGGTGAGCTTGAAGCTTTCTTT
14 . TRBD1 TRBJ2-7 TRBV28 CASSPGTGNYEQYF TGTGCCAGCAGTCCCGGGACAGGGAACTACGAGCAGTACTTC
13 many . TRBJ1-3 TRBV7-8 CASSLDGPSTIYF TGTGCCAGCAGCTTAGACGGCCCGAGCACCATATATTTT
15 few TRBD1 TRBJ2-2 TRBV11-3 CASSSGQGITGELFF TGTGCCAGCAGCTCGGGACAGGGAATTACCGGGGAGCTGTTTTTT
13 . TRBD2 TRBJ2-1 TRBV19 CASRTSGGGEQFF TGTGCCAGTCGGACTAGCGGGGGAGGTGAGCAGTTCTTC
14 . . TRBJ2-5 TRBV5-1 CASSFNGGQETQYF TGCGCCAGCAGCTTCAACGGAGGTCAAGAGACCCAGTACTTC
15 . . TRBJ2-3 TRBV6-5 CASRLHRDGTDTQYF TGTGCCAGCAGATTACACAGGGACGGCACAGATACGCAGTATTTT
13 . . TRBJ1-1 TRBV5-1 CASSLGGDSEAFF TGCGCCAGCAGTTTAGGGGGTGACAGTGAAGCTTTCTTT
15 . . TRBJ1-6 TRBV10-3 CATRFGERGNSPLHF TGTGCCACGCGATTTGGGGAGAGGGGAAATTCACCCCTCCACTTT
15 few TRBD1 TRBJ2-3 TRBV11-1 CASSDGQGETDTQYF TGTGCCAGCAGCGACGGACAGGGAGAGACAGATACGCAGTATTTT
15 . TRBD2 TRBJ2-1 TRBV7-3 CASSSGGSLYNEQFF TGTGCCAGCAGCTCGGGGGGTTCCCTATACAATGAGCAGTTCTTC
15 many . TRBJ1-2 TRBV4-3 CASSQGYSQSYGYTF TGCGCCAGCAGCCAAGGATACAGTCAAAGCTATGGCTACACCTTC
15 few . TRBJ2-2 TRBV4-2 CASSQDMGFTGELFF TGTGCCAGCAGCCAAGATATGGGTTTCACCGGGGAGCTGTTTTTT
17 few . TRBJ1-4 TRBV21-1 CASSKAARQGLNEKLFF TGTGCCAGCAGCAAAGCCGCCCGACAGGGCCTTAATGAAAAACTGTTTTTT
14 . . TRBJ1-2 TRBV9 CASSGGSHLFGYTF TGTGCCAGCAGCGGGGGTAGTCACTTGTTTGGCTACACCTTC
11 . . TRBJ2-2 TRBV29-1 CSVVSTGELFF TGCAGCGTTGTAAGCACCGGGGAGCTGTTTTTT
14 . TRBD2 TRBJ2-7 TRBV6-1 CASSNRDYRYEQYF TGTGCCAGCAGCAACCGGGACTACCGATACGAGCAGTACTTC
15 . . TRBJ1-2 TRBV28 CASSPAGDWGYGYTF TGTGCCAGCAGCCCTGCAGGGGATTGGGGCTATGGCTACACCTTC
12 many TRBD1 TRBJ2-1 TRBV14 CASSPTGLGQFF TGTGCCAGCAGCCCGACAGGGTTGGGGCAGTTCTTC
13 once . TRBJ2-5 TRBV7-2 CASSLMIQETQYF TGTGCCAGCAGCTTAATGATACAAGAGACCCAGTACTTC
12 . TRBD1 TRBJ2-5 TRBV7-7 CASSRQGETQYF TGTGCCAGCAGCAGACAGGGGGAGACCCAGTACTTC
17 . TRBD2 TRBJ2-1 TRBV19 CASSVRLAGDYYNEQFF TGTGCCAGTAGTGTCAGACTAGCGGGAGACTACTACAATGAGCAGTTCTTC
15 many . TRBJ2-6 TRBV2 CATQQGLGGANVLTF TGTGCCACACAGCAGGGTCTGGGCGGGGCCAACGTCCTGACTTTC
12 . . TRBJ1-1 TRBV6-5 CASRYPGTEAFF TGTGCCAGCAGATACCCGGGGACTGAAGCTTTCTTT
16 . TRBD1 TRBJ2-6 TRBV18 CASSPGQGAGANVLTF TGTGCCAGCTCACCAGGGCAGGGGGCTGGGGCCAACGTCCTGACTTTC